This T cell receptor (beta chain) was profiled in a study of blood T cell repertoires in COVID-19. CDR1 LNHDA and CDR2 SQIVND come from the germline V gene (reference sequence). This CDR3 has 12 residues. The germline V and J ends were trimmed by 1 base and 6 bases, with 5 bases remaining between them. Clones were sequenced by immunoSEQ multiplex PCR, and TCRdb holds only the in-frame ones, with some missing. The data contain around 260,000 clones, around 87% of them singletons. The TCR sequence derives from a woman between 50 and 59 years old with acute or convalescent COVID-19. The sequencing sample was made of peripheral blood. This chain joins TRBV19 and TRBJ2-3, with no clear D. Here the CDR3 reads CASSIGRDTQYF. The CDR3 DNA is TGTGCCAGTAGTATAGGTCGGGATACGCAGTATTTT. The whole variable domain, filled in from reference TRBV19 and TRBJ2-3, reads DGGITQSPKYLFRKEGQNVTLSCEQNLNHDAMYWYRQDPGQGLRLIYYSQIVNDFQKGDIAEGYSVSREKKESFPLTVTSAQKNPTAFYLCASSIGRDTQYFGPGTRLTVL.